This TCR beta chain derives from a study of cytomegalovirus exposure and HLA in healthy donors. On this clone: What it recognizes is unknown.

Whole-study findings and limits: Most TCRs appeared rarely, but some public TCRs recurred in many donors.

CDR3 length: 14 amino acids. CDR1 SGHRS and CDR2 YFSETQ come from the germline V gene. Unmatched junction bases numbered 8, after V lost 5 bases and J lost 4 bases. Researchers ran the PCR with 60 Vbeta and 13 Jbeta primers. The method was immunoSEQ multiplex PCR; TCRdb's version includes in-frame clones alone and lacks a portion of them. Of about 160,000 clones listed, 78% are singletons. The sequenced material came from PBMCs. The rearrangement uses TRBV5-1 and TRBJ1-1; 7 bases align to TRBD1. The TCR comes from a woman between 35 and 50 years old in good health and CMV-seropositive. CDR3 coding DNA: TGCGCCAGCAGATACGGGACAGCCTCCACTGAAGCTTTCTTT. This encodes CASRYGTASTEAFF.